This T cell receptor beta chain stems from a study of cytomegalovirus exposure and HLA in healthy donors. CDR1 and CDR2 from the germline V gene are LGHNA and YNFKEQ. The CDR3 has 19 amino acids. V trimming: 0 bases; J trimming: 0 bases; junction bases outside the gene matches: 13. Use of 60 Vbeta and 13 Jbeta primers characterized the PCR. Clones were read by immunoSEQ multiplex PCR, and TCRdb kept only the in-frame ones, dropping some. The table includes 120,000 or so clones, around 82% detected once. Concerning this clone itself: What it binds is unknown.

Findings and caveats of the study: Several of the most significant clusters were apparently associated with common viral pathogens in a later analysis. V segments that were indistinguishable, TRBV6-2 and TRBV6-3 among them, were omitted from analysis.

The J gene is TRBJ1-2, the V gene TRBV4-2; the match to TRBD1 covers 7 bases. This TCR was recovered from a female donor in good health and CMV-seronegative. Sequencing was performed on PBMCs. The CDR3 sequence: CASSQDYRRQGWANYGYTF. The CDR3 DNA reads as TGTGCCAGCAGCCAAGACTACCGGAGACAGGGATGGGCTAACTATGGCTACACCTTC.